One sample yielded the 26 T cell receptor beta chains listed below, sequenced in a study of technical replicates of blood from several donors. The method was immunoSEQ multiplex PCR; TCRdb's version includes in-frame clones alone and lacks a portion of them. The sample holds tens of thousands of clones, roughly nine tenths seen once. The sequenced sample consisted of T cells isolated from PBMCs. These receptors originate from a human donor in good health. Some clones in this sample may be carry-over from other donors' samples.

The chain links TRBV5-1 to TRBJ2-5; the match to TRBD2 covers 14 bases. CDR1 and CDR2 from the germline V gene are SGHRS and YFSETQ. V lost 0 bases to trimming and J lost 5 bases; unmatched junction nucleotides: 6. There are 17 residues in the CDR3. The CDR3 sequence is CASSLVGTSGSGETQYF. The CDR3 DNA follows: TGCGCCAGCAGCTTGGTAGGGACTAGCGGGAGCGGGGAGACCCAGTACTTC. Full variable domain (rest looked up from reference TRBV5-1 and TRBJ2-5): KAGVTQTPRYLIKTRGQQVTLSCSPISGHRSVSWYQQTPGQGLQFLFEYFSETQRNKGNFPGRFSGRQFSNSRSEMNVSTLELGDSALYLCASSLVGTSGSGETQYFGPGTRLLVL.

V gene TRBV6-6 combines with J gene TRBJ2-7; 9 bases line up with TRBD1. The V segment lost 2 bases and the J segment 2 bases; nucleotides outside the gene matches: 4. The CDR3 runs 15 residues. The germline gives CDR1 MNHNY, CDR2 SVGAGI (reference sequence). The CDR3 spells CASSYPGQGTYEQYF. The DNA for the CDR3 is TGTGCCAGCAGTTACCCGGGACAGGGCACCTACGAGCAGTACTTC.

The V call is TRBV9, the J call TRBJ2-7, with TRBD2 identical over 9 bases. Germline CDR1 and CDR2: SGDLS and YYNGEE. The CDR3 contains 15 residues. The trim removed 4 bases at V and 3 bases at J, leaving 8 bases unmatched. CDR3 amino acids: CASSPDLAGNYEQYF. In nucleotides, the CDR3 is TGTGCCAGCAGCCCGGATCTAGCGGGAAACTACGAGCAGTACTTC. The whole variable domain, remainder taken from reference TRBV9 and TRBJ2-7, is DSGVTQTPKHLITATGQRVTLRCSPRSGDLSVYWYQQSLDQGLQFLIQYYNGEERAKGNILERFSAQQFPDLHSELNLSSLELGDSALYFCASSPDLAGNYEQYFGPGTRLTVT.

The V call is TRBV12-5, the J call TRBJ1-2, with TRBD1 as a possible D gene (6 bases). The CDR3 is 12 residues long. The germline CDR1 and CDR2 sequences are LGHNT and FRNRAP. The V and J ends lost 7 bases and 7 bases respectively, with 13 bases between them. The CDR3 sequence is CASAAGVFGYTF. DNA for the CDR3: TGTGCTAGTGCCGCAGGGGTCTTTGGCTACACCTTC.

The J gene is TRBJ2-5, the V gene TRBV5-6; 11 nucleotides match TRBD2. This CDR3 is 17 amino acids long. CDR1 is SGHDT and CDR2 is YYEEEE in the germline V gene. The V gene end was trimmed by 0 bases and the J gene end by 5 bases; junction bases not matched to a gene: 9. The DNA for the CDR3 is TGTGCCAGCAGCTTGGAGGTAGCGGGAGGGCCAGTCGAGACCCAGTACTTC. Its protein product is CASSLEVAGGPVETQYF.

The chain carries TRBV7-9 and TRBJ2-3; TRBD2 might be the D (6 bases). V gave up 5 bases and J gave up 0 bases, with 15 bases separating them. Germline lookup yields CDR1 SEHNR and CDR2 FQNEAQ (reference sequence). CDR3 length: 16 amino acids. This CDR3 is CASSLGWGTSTDTQYF. For the CDR3, the DNA is TGTGCCAGCAGCCTAGGATGGGGGACTAGCACAGATACGCAGTATTTT.

The sample holds one count of this clone. This chain joins TRBV7-6 and TRBJ2-7, with a possible D match to TRBD1 (5 bases). Trimming cost V 1 base and J 4 bases, with 14 bases left between them. The length of the CDR3 is 15 residues. From germline, CDR1 is SGHVS and CDR2 FNYEAQ. CDR3 nucleotide sequence: TGTGCCAGCAGCTTAGAGTCAGGGTGGCAGTACGAGCAGTACTTC. It translates to CASSLESGWQYEQYF.

This chain uses TRBV7-6 with TRBJ2-1; a weak D match, TRBD2 (6 bases). This CDR3 has 14 residues. V was cut by 3 bases and J by 6 bases, with 12 bases left in between. Germline CDR1 SGHVS, CDR2 FNYEAQ. CDR3 sequence: CASSFLPSVNEQFF. DNA for the CDR3: TGTGCCAGCAGCTTCTTGCCTAGCGTCAATGAGCAGTTCTTC.

The chain recombines TRBV7-2 with TRBJ2-1; 7 bases align to TRBD2. The CDR3 is 15 residues long. With 4 bases clipped from V and 5 bases from J, the junction kept 8 bases outside the gene matches. CDR1 is SGHTA, CDR2 FQGNSA, per germline. CDR3 protein: CASSSSGTTDNEQFF. The DNA for the CDR3 is TGTGCCAGCAGCTCCTCAGGGACTACCGACAATGAGCAGTTCTTC.

The V call is TRBV30, the J call TRBJ1-2; 8 nucleotides line up with TRBD1. After removal of 4 bases from V and 3 bases from J, the junction contained 7 bases not matched to a gene. This CDR3 spans 14 amino acids. Germline CDR1 GTSNPN, CDR2 SVGIG (reference sequence). DNA of the CDR3: TGTGCCTGGACCCGTCGGACAGGGTACTATGGCTACACCTTC. It translates to CAWTRRTGYYGYTF.

CDR3 loop: CASSPDSFTEAFF. In DNA form, the CDR3 reads TGTGCCAGCAGCCCGGACAGCTTCACTGAAGCTTTCTTT. V usage is TRBV7-3 and J usage is TRBJ1-1; D is perhaps TRBD1 (6 bases). V dropped 5 bases and J dropped 4 bases, with 11 bases sitting between them. Germline V gene sequence: CDR1 SGHTA, CDR2 FQGTGA. CDR3 length equals 13 residues.

In DNA, the CDR3 is TGCGCCAGCAGCTTTGGACAGGGAGGCTACGAGCAGTACTTC. It encodes CASSFGQGGYEQYF. The V gene is TRBV5-1, the J gene TRBJ2-7, with 8 bases lining up with TRBD1. CDR3 length equals 14 residues. Trimming at V came to 2 bases and at J to 3 bases, leaving 4 bases not matched to a gene. Germline lookup yields CDR1 SGHRS and CDR2 YFSETQ.

The chain employs TRBV5-1 and TRBJ2-7; D perhaps matches TRBD1 (6 bases). With 1 base removed from V and 3 bases from J, the gap between germline ends came to 11 bases. This CDR3 spans 14 amino acids. CDR1 is SGHRS and CDR2 is YFSETQ in the germline V gene. In nucleotides, the CDR3 is TGCGCCAGCAGCTTGACAGGGAATTACTACGAGCAGTACTTC. Translation: CASSLTGNYYEQYF.

The chain couples TRBV29-1 to TRBJ1-5; perhaps TRBD1 as D (5 bases). Germline loops: CDR1 SQVTM, CDR2 ANQGSEA. V lost 5 bases, J lost 0 bases, and 11 bases lay in between. The CDR3 consists of 14 residues. The DNA of the CDR3 is TGCAGCGTTCCCCCGACAGATAGCAATCAGCCCCAGCATTTT. Translated, it gives CSVPPTDSNQPQHF. Drawing the rest from reference TRBV29-1 and TRBJ1-5, the complete variable domain is SAVISQKPSRDICQRGTSLTIQCQVDSQVTMMFWYRQQPGQSLTLIATANQGSEATYESGFVIDKFPISRPNLTFSTLTVSNMSPEDSSIYLCSVPPTDSNQPQHFGDGTRLSIL.

The chain recombines TRBV7-3 with TRBJ2-2, with 8 nucleotides matching TRBD1. The ends lost 5 bases at V and 4 bases at J; junction bases unmatched: 6. This CDR3 comprises 15 residues. Germline V gives CDR1 SGHTA, CDR2 FQGTGA. The CDR3 here is CASSISGQVTGELFF. As DNA, the CDR3 is TGTGCCAGCAGCATATCGGGACAGGTCACCGGGGAGCTGTTTTTT. The whole variable domain, filled in from reference TRBV7-3 and TRBJ2-2, reads GAGVSQTPSNKVTEKGKYVELRCDPISGHTALYWYRQSLGQGPEFLIYFQGTGAADDSGLPNDRFFAVRPEGSVSTLKIQRTERGDSAVYLCASSISGQVTGELFFGEGSRLTVL.

V usage is TRBV30 and J usage is TRBJ1-5, with D perhaps matching TRBD1 (6 bases). The CDR3 is made up of 15 amino acids. Germline V gene sequence: CDR1 GTSNPN, CDR2 SVGIG (reference sequence). Trimming shortened V by 2 bases and J by 1 base, and 12 bases separated the two germline ends. The CDR3 sequence: CAWSPMTGSNQPQHF. For the CDR3, the DNA is TGTGCCTGGAGTCCAATGACAGGCAGCAATCAGCCCCAGCATTTT.

CDR3 protein: CASSSGLAGNYNEQFF. The CDR3 region has the DNA TGTGCCAGCAGCTCCGGACTAGCGGGCAATTACAATGAGCAGTTCTTC. The chain is built from TRBV7-6 and TRBJ2-1, with 11 bases lining up with TRBD2. Germline V CDR1 and CDR2: SGHVS, FNYEAQ. Unmatched junction bases numbered 6, after V lost 4 bases and J lost 4 bases. This CDR3 has 16 residues.

This sequence joins TRBV19 and TRBJ2-1; TRBD2 aligns across 10 bases. Germline V gives CDR1 LNHDA, CDR2 SQIVND (reference sequence). The V and J ends lost 7 bases and 9 bases, in that order; junction bases with no gene match: 3. This CDR3 spans 12 amino acids. CDR3 protein: CASKREGPEQFF. The CDR3 DNA sequence: TGTGCCAGTAAGCGGGAGGGCCCTGAGCAGTTCTTC.

V and J are TRBV2 and TRBJ1-2; a weak D match, TRBD1 (6 bases). Trimming stripped 7 bases from V and 5 bases from J, with 23 bases between. CDR3 length: 16 amino acids. Germline V gene data show CDR1 as SNHLY and CDR2 as FYNNEI. CDR3 sequence: CASNYLTGAIGYGYTF. The CDR3 region has the DNA TGTGCCAGCAACTACTTGACAGGCGCGATAGGGTATGGCTACACCTTC.

This clone has a single count. The V gene is TRBV7-6, the J gene TRBJ2-5; TRBD2 agrees at 9 bases. The CDR3 runs to 15 residues. With V trimmed by 4 bases and J by 5 bases, 8 bases remained unmatched. Per the germline V gene, CDR1 is SGHVS and CDR2 is FNYEAQ. CDR3 in amino acids: CASSSPAGGLETQYF. The CDR3 region has the DNA TGTGCCAGCAGCTCCCCTGCGGGGGGGCTGGAGACCCAGTACTTC.

The V gene is TRBV20-1, the J gene TRBJ2-1; D unresolved. V lost 7 bases and J 7 bases, leaving 8 bases between the germline ends. The V gene's germline CDR1 is DFQATT and CDR2 SNEGSKA (reference sequence). The CDR3 is made up of 10 amino acids. The CDR3 nucleotides are TGCAGTGTTAGGCGGAATGAGCAGTTCTTC. It specifies CSVRRNEQFF.

The rearrangement joins TRBV2 to TRBJ1-2; TRBD1 aligns across 9 bases. Germline lookup yields CDR1 SNHLY and CDR2 FYNNEI. Germline trimming cut 8 bases from V and 6 bases from J; bases unmatched to any gene: 7. This CDR3 is built from 13 residues. CDR3: CASLTDRGDGYTF. Here the CDR3 DNA reads TGTGCCAGCCTTACGGACAGGGGCGATGGCTACACCTTC.

The chain combines TRBV12-5 with TRBJ2-2; TRBD2 matches at 9 bases. The germline V gene has CDR1 LGHNT and CDR2 FRNRAP. V lost 0 bases, J lost 7 bases, and 9 bases stayed unmatched. This CDR3 region has 17 residues. The CDR3 DNA follows: TGTGCTAGTGGTTTGGTACGGGGTAGCGGGGGTAGCGGGGAGCTGTTTTTT. Its protein is CASGLVRGSGGSGELFF.

As regards this clone: A junction boundary mismatches the germline segment, possibly from a read error. The J gene is TRBJ2-7, the V gene TRBV9; D may be TRBD1 (7 bases). There are 15 residues in the CDR3. The germline V gene encodes CDR1 SGDLS and CDR2 YYNGEE. CDR3 amino acids: CASSVRGASSDEQYF. For the CDR3, the DNA is TGTGCCAGCAGCGTCAGGGGGGCCTCCTCCGACGAGCAGTACTTC.

This chain uses TRBV19 with TRBJ2-3, with D perhaps TRBD2 (6 bases). The CDR3 extends over 15 amino acids. Germline CDR1 and CDR2: LNHDA and SQIVND (reference sequence). Trimming removed 3 bases at V and 2 bases at J, with 12 bases between. As DNA, the CDR3 is TGTGCCAGTAGTATCGGTAGCGGTTACACAGATACGCAGTATTTT. Protein: CASSIGSGYTDTQYF.

The rearrangement links TRBV29-1 to TRBJ2-1, with 9 bases matching TRBD2. V lost 8 bases and J lost 4; bases outside the gene matches: 9. CDR1 and CDR2 from the germline V gene are SQVTM and ANQGSEA. The CDR3 is 14 amino acids. The CDR3 DNA is TGCAGCACCCCCGGCGGGAGGGTTTACAATGAGCAGTTCTTC. Translating gives CSTPGGRVYNEQFF.